The present T cell receptor beta chain was sequenced within a study of T cells after yellow fever vaccination. This CDR3 is built from 12 residues. V was shortened by 3 bases and J by 5 bases, with 7 bases between the two germline ends. Germline loops: CDR1 SGHTA, CDR2 FQGNSA. TCRdb analysed the 5' RACE reads with MiXCR anew, one entry per CDR3 protein. This sample has some 350,000 distinct CDR3 sequences, with about 4% found just once. This clonotype was counted ten times or more. The chain carries TRBV7-2 and TRBJ1-1; D is undetermined. The receptor comes from a man younger than 35 who received the YFV17D yellow fever vaccine. This material consisted of PBMCs, taken 5 days after the yellow fever booster vaccination. The CDR3 spells CASSFLGTEAFF. The DNA of the CDR3 is TGTGCCAGCAGCTTTCTCGGGACTGAAGCTTTCTTT.